This note documents a single T cell receptor (beta chain) sequence. This clonotype was found many times. Its antigen is currently not known. No base-level quality is on record; no much larger clone is a single base apart. Taken with the paper, the label for time point translates to: pre-sensitization, week 0. Interpreted using the paper, the treatment or condition label stands for: therapeutic diphenylcyclopropenone sensitization with weekly scalp DPC. Blood at each patch-test visit was drawn before the patch test was applied. Patients were considered eligible if aged 18 to 70, diagnosed with alopecia and deemed suitable for DPC therapy, and patients were excluded if pregnant. Unfractionated whole blood was collected in Tempus Blood RNA tubes, and total RNA was extracted from that blood. Trimming at the junction amounts to 0 bases on V and 3 bases on J, and the germline ends lie 12 bases apart. Counted from cysteine to phenylalanine, this CDR3 has 16 amino acids. Only the CDR3 DNA is retained, 48 bases long and in frame from the first base. From the germline V gene, CDR1 is LGHNA and CDR2 is YSLEER.

The data were taken from a study of human T cells and chemical hapten exposure (dated by TCRdb to the early 2020s). About the full investigation: For sensitization, 2% DPC in acetone was applied to a 2 cm by 2 cm area of upper inner arm skin. Patients additionally received weekly therapeutic DPC doses to the scalp throughout the approximately 25-week study period. Patch testing on the upper back used Finn chambers containing 0.01% DPC, with scoring done after 6 days according to International Contact Dermatitis Research Group standards. The mostly female patient cohort included alopecia areata with under or over 50% scalp involvement, alopecia totalis and alopecia universalis. The libraries were sequenced as a pool, and the TCR yield per sample differed mostly because of small variations in library volumes within the pool. The study tracked peripheral blood TCR repertoire changes in vivo during primary and secondary sensitization to the hapten diphenylcyclopropenone (DPC) in alopecia patients. Patient blood was sampled pre-sensitization (week 0) and at 2, 6 and about 24 weeks after DPC sensitization. Blood for TCR sequencing was provided by twenty-nine alopecia patients at one to four time points (pre-sensitization, 2, 6 and 24 weeks).

General conclusions and limits of the study: After repeated subsampling, the strength of the expansion versus patch-test correlation and the threshold at which it became significant changed. The number of TCRs above 1 in 1000 frequency did not change with DPC sensitization; there was no evidence of global repertoire structure alterations. Expanded TCRs formed significantly more large CDR3 similarity clusters than pre-sensitization or healthy control sets, consistent with antigen-driven responses. Because all patients had alopecia, a presumed autoimmune disease, the immune response of the patients might differ from that of healthy individuals. Patch test score correlated positively with the number of PT1 expanded TCRs, reaching significance at thresholds 8, 16 and 32 but not at 4.

Library preparation employed RACE. The instrument was a NextSeq 500. Library preparation attached unique molecular identifiers to individual cDNA molecules for quantitative, reproducible TCR counting. For every blood RNA sample, sequencing covered both the TCR alpha and TCR beta chains. Regarding the original processing steps: The median number of TCRs per sample was roughly 100,000, ranging from roughly 23,224 to 700,000. V, J and CDR3 annotation of the TCR reads was carried out using the Decombinator software suite. For PS versus PT1 abundance plots, all samples were subsampled to the same number of TCRs (28,000). TCRs were defined as expanded if absent before sensitization and observed at least eight times at the 2-week time point. TCRdb took the public reads, trimmed them with fastp at Q25, ran MiXCR for clone calling and kept in-frame beta chains. Every distinct CDR3 protein forms one entry, paired with its most common genes and DNA. TCRdb, not the original authors, processed these V and J calls. A total of tens of thousands of distinct CDR3 sequences appear in this sample, around 12% of them only once. The ten top clones hold 4.5% to 6% of the sample.

This clonotype was sampled from a woman in her twenties or thirties with alopecia areata. Some clones in this sample may be carry-over from other donors' samples. This chain is built from TRBV4-3 and TRBJ2-4; TRBD1 is a weak D gene call, 5 bases matching. Sequenced material: whole blood, taken in connection with sensitization to the hapten diphenylcyclopropenone (DPC). The nucleotide sequence reads TGCGCCAGCAGCCAAGATCAGGGCTTTGTCAAAAACATTCAGTACTTC. Its coded protein is CASSQDQGFVKNIQYF.